The rows below give T cell receptor beta chains drawn from one sample of a study of cytomegalovirus exposure and HLA in healthy donors. Produced via immunoSEQ multiplex PCR; TCRdb's table is partial and in-frame only. Of about 200,000 clones listed, around 77% are singletons. Material for sequencing was PBMCs. The receptors were gathered from a woman under 40 in good health and CMV-seronegative. CDR3s include the opening cysteine and the closing phenylalanine or tryptophan. The D gene is left open where the match is weak. Clone size appears in some rows only: once, few, many, or a class for an expanded clone.

TRBV7-2	NA	NA	TRBJ1-3	CASSFRGAASGNTIYF	TGTGCCAGCAGCTTTCGCGGCGCAGCCTCTGGAAACACCATATATTTT
TRBV5-1	NA	TRBD1	TRBJ2-3	CASSHRDRASDTQYF	TGCGCCAGCAGCCACCGGGACAGGGCCTCAGATACGCAGTATTTT
TRBV5-4	NA	TRBD2	TRBJ2-3	CASSPSGLAVTDTQYF	TGTGCCAGCAGCCCCTCGGGACTAGCGGTCACAGATACGCAGTATTTT
TRBV14	NA	NA	TRBJ2-1	CASSQGRGTHYNEQFF	TGTGCCAGCAGCCAAGGAAGAGGGACTCACTACAATGAGCAGTTCTTC
TRBV2	NA	TRBD1	TRBJ1-1	CASRKETGQNTEAFF	TGTGCCAGCAGGAAGGAGACAGGGCAGAACACTGAAGCTTTCTTT
TRBV12-5	NA	NA	TRBJ2-7	CASGLAPNSYEQYF	TGTGCTAGTGGTTTGGCACCTAACTCCTACGAGCAGTACTTC
TRBV7-7	NA	TRBD1	TRBJ2-3	CASSPTGFSTDTQYF	TGTGCCAGCAGCCCGACAGGGTTCAGCACAGATACGCAGTATTTT
TRBV5-1	NA	NA	TRBJ2-1	CASSLGQYNEQFF	TGCGCCAGCAGCTTGGGACAGTACAATGAGCAGTTCTTC
TRBV10-3	NA	TRBD1	TRBJ1-2	CAISIDREGGYPF	TGTGCCATCAGTATTGACAGGGAAGGTGGCTACCCCTTC
TRBV10-3	NA	TRBD2	TRBJ2-1	CAISMASGRSYNEQFF	TGTGCCATCAGTATGGCTAGCGGGAGATCCTACAATGAGCAGTTCTTC
TRBV28	NA	TRBD2	TRBJ2-2	CGSGLAGEAGELFF	TGTGGGTCCGGACTAGCGGGAGAAGCCGGGGAGCTGTTTTTT
TRBV30	NA	NA	TRBJ2-7	CAWSPERIHYEQYF	TGTGCCTGGAGCCCTGAGCGGATTCACTACGAGCAGTACTTC
TRBV29-1	once	NA	TRBJ2-1	CSALPLASAYNEQFF	TGCAGCGCTCTACCGCTAGCGAGCGCCTACAATGAGCAGTTCTTC
TRBV18	NA	NA	TRBJ1-1	CASSGGRVRNTEAFF	TGTGCCAGCTCGGGAGGGCGGGTTCGGAACACTGAAGCTTTCTTT
TRBV10-2	NA	TRBD1	TRBJ1-4	CASARRQGRSNEKLFF	TGCGCCAGCGCACGCCGACAGGGCAGGAGTAATGAAAAACTGTTTTTT
TRBV9	few	TRBD2	TRBJ2-5	CASSVVGGVGETQYF	TGTGCCAGCAGCGTGGTGGGAGGGGTGGGGGAGACCCAGTACTTC
TRBV19	NA	NA	TRBJ2-5	CASSMKSSETQYF	TGTGCCAGTAGTATGAAGAGTTCAGAGACCCAGTACTTC
TRBV11-2	NA	NA	TRBJ1-2	CASSLDRNYGYTF	TGTGCCAGCAGCTTAGACAGAAACTATGGCTACACCTTC
TRBV5-6	once	TRBD1	TRBJ1-2	CASSSEIRQGNGYTF	TGTGCCAGCAGCTCCGAAATTCGACAGGGGAACGGCTACACCTTC
TRBV19	NA	NA	TRBJ1-1	CASSTYRGTSPEAFF	TGTGCCAGTAGTACCTACCGCGGGACTTCCCCTGAGGCTTTCTTT